One and the same sample provided the 3 T cell receptor beta chains below, sequenced in a study of response to subunit inactivated influenza vaccine. Via MiXCR, TCRdb re-called the RT-PCR reads, giving one row per CDR3 protein. Of around 530,000 distinct CDR3 sequences in the sample, approximately 15% were seen once. This specimen consisted of CD4+ T cells sorted from PBMCs, obtained less than 25 months after vaccination. These TCRs come from a man between 50 and 69 years old who received an inactivated influenza vaccine.

The rearrangement joins TRBV19 to TRBJ1-5, with 7 bases that match TRBD1. The CDR3 covers 16 residues. V lost 7 bases, J lost 7 bases, and 16 bases stayed unmatched. Germline lookup yields CDR1 LNHDA and CDR2 SQIVND (reference sequence). CDR3 region: CASTPTSTGTRQPQHF. The CDR3 DNA follows: TGTGCCAGTACCCCAACCTCGACAGGGACAAGACAGCCCCAGCATTTT.

This clonotype has only a few counts. This chain joins TRBV29-1 and TRBJ2-5; tentative D call: TRBD1 (6 bases). Germline CDR1 is SQVTM and CDR2 is ANQGSEA. Trimming shortened V by 4 bases and J by 4 bases, and 16 bases separated the two germline ends. This CDR3 has 14 amino acids. The CDR3 spells CSVGDRLRLETQYF. CDR3 nucleotides: TGCAGCGTTGGTGACAGGCTGAGGTTAGAGACCCAGTACTTC.

The table lists this clonotype with a few counts. The genes are TRBV28 and TRBJ2-5; TRBD2 matches 11 bases. Germline V gives CDR1 MDHEN, CDR2 SYDVKM. This CDR3 comprises 15 residues. The V and J ends lost 3 bases and 5 bases, in that order; junction bases with no gene match: 5. CDR3 in DNA: TGTGCCAGCAGTTTTTATGCTAGCGGGAGGGAGACCCAGTACTTC. Protein product: CASSFYASGRETQYF.